This TCR beta chain came from a study of blood T cell repertoires in COVID-19. Trimming took 3 bases from V and 8 from J; bases not matched to a gene: 11. Germline V gene data show CDR1 as GTSNPN and CDR2 as SVGIG (reference sequence). The CDR3 is 15 amino acids. Profiled with immunoSEQ multiplex PCR; TCRdb holds only in-frame clones, not every one. The repertoire holds fewer than 350,000 clones, 86% seen once, with about 12% in the top ten. Sequenced: peripheral blood. The TCR was taken from a woman aged 70-85 years with COVID-19, enrolled during active disease. The rearrangement joins TRBV30 to TRBJ1-5, with 9 bases identical to TRBD1. The chain's CDR3 is CAWSSGTGTQEPQHF. CDR3 in DNA: TGTGCCTGGAGCTCCGGGACAGGGACTCAGGAGCCCCAGCATTTT.